These 3 T cell receptor beta chains came from one sample sequenced in a study of T cells in Graves' hyperthyroidism and ophthalmopathy. Using RNA transcripts as the source, TCR beta CDR3 regions were amplified. With the HTBI primer set, the TCR CDR3 went through a first round of RT-PCR. One entry per CDR3 protein results from TCRdb running MiXCR on the multiplex PCR reads. The sample carries 300,000 to 350,000 distinct CDR3 sequences, 15% to 20% recorded once. Sequenced input: blood. These receptors were taken from a woman between 50 and 59 years old with Graves' hyperthyroidism.

There are a few counts of this clonotype. The genes are TRBV20-1 and TRBJ1-5; 7 nucleotides agree with TRBD1. This CDR3 comprises 15 residues. J gave up 5 bases and V 4 bases, and 11 bases lay outside the gene matches. Germline-derived CDR1 and CDR2 are DFQATT and SNEGSKA (reference sequence). DNA of the CDR3: TGCAGTGCTACGATGACAGGGCCTAGTGATCAGCCCCAGCATTTT. This codes for CSATMTGPSDQPQHF.

In its sample, this clonotype was seen many times. The rearrangement uses TRBV20-1 and TRBJ2-5, with D perhaps TRBD2 (6 bases). This CDR3 has 14 amino acids. The V end lost 3 bases, the J end lost 3 bases, and 14 bases lay between the germline ends. In germline, CDR1 is DFQATT, CDR2 SNEGSKA (reference sequence). CDR3 protein: CSARASETEETQYF. In nucleotides, the CDR3 is TGCAGTGCTAGGGCTAGCGAGACGGAAGAGACCCAGTACTTC.

This clonotype was counted at least ten times. The J gene is TRBJ2-1, the V gene TRBV6-2 or TRBV6-3; D tentatively fits TRBD1 or TRBD2 (5 bases each). The V gene lost 4 bases and the J gene lost 1 base, with 11 bases spanning the gap. The CDR3 length is 15 residues. The germline V gene has CDR1 MNHEY and CDR2 SVGEGT. The CDR3 region is CASSSPGRSYNEQFF. The CDR3 DNA follows: TGTGCCAGCAGTTCACCGGGACGGTCCTACAATGAGCAGTTCTTC.